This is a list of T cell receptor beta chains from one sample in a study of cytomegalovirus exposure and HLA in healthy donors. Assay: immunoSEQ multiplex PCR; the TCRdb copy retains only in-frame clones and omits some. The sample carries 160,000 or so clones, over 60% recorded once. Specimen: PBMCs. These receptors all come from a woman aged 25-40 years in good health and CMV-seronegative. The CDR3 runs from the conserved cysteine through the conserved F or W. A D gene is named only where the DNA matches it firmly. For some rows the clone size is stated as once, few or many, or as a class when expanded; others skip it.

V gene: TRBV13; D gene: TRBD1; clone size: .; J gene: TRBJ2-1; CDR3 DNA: TGTGCCAGCAGCCTGGGACCACAGGGGAATGAGCAGTTCTTC; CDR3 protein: CASSLGPQGNEQFF
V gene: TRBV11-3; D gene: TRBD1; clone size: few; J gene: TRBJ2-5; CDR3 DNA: TGTGCCAGCAGCTTATCTCCGACAGGGGGAGTAGAGACCCAGTACTTC; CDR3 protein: CASSLSPTGGVETQYF
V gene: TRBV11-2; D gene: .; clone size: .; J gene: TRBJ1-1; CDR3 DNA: TGTGCCAGCAGCTTGACGGACATGAACACTGAAGCTTTCTTT; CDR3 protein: CASSLTDMNTEAFF
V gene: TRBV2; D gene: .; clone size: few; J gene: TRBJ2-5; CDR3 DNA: TGTGCCAGCAGTGATTATGGGGCCATGGAGCAGTACTTC; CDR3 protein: CASSDYGAMEQYF
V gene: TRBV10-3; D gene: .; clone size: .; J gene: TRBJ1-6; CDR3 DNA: TGTGCGGGGGGGAATGATTCACCCCTCCACTTT; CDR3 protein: CAGGNDSPLHF
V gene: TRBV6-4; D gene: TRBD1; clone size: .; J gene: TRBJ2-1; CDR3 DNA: TGTGCCAGCAGTGTTTCCCCGGGACAGGGTAAGAATGAGCAGTTCTTC; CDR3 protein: CASSVSPGQGKNEQFF
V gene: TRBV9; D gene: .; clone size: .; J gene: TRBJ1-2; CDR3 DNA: TGTGCCAGCAGCGCAGAACCCCGGAGTAACGGCTACACCTTC; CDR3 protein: CASSAEPRSNGYTF
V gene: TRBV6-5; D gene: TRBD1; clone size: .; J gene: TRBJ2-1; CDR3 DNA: TGTGCCAGCAGTACAGTGGACAGGAGCAATGAGCAGTTCTTC; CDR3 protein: CASSTVDRSNEQFF
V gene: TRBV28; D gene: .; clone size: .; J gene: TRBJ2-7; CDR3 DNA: TGTGCCAGCAGTTACCGGTACAGGTCCCACGAGCAGTACTTC; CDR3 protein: CASSYRYRSHEQYF
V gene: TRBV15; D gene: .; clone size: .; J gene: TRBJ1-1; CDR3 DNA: TGTGCCACCAGCAGAGATGTATACTACACTGAAGCTTTCTTT; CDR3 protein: CATSRDVYYTEAFF
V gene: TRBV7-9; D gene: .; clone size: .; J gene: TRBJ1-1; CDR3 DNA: TGTGCCAGCAGCGAAACGACAGGGAACACTGAAGCTTTCTTT; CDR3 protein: CASSETTGNTEAFF
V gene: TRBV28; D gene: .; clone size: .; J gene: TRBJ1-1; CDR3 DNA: TGTGCCAGCAGTTTACTGGCGAACACTGAAGCTTTCTTT; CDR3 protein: CASSLLANTEAFF
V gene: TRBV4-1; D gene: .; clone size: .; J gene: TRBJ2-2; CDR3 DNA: TGCGCCAGCAGCCAGCTAGGTCGGGGACACGGGGAGCTGTTTTTT; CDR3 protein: CASSQLGRGHGELFF
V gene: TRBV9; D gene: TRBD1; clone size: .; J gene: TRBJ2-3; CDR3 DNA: TGTGCCAGCAGCGTAGGGGACAGGGGAACGGTGGTCCCGCAGTATTTT; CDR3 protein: CASSVGDRGTVVPQYF
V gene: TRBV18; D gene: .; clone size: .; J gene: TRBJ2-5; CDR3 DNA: TGTGCCAGCTCTCTTAACAGTGTCCAAGAGACCCAGTACTTC; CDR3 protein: CASSLNSVQETQYF
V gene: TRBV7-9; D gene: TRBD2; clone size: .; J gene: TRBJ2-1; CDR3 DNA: TGTGCCAGCAGCCCCCCCGGGACTAGCGGGAGTAGTTACAATGAGCAGTTCTTC; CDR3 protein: CASSPPGTSGSSYNEQFF
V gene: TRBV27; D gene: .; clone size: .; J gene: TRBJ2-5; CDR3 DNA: TGTGCCAGCAGTTTTCGACAGGGACTCCAAGAGACCCAGTACTTC; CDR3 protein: CASSFRQGLQETQYF
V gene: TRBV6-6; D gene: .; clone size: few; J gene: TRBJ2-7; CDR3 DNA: TGTGCCAGCAGTTACTTGTGGAGCTACGAGCAGTACTTC; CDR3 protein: CASSYLWSYEQYF
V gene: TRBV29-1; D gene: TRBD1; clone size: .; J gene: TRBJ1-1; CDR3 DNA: TGCAGCGGGGACAGGGATGGGAACACTGAAGCTTTCTTT; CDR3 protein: CSGDRDGNTEAFF
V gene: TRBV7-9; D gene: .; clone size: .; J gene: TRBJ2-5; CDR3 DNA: TGTGCCAGCAGCTTAGTGTTTAGCCCGGAGACCCAGTACTTC; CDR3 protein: CASSLVFSPETQYF
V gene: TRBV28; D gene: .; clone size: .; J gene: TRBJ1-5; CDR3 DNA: TGTGCCAGCAGCCCTCTTGGGACAATCATAGACCAGCCCCAGCATTTT; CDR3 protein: CASSPLGTIIDQPQHF
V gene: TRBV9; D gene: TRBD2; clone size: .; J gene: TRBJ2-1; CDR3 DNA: TGTGCCAGCAGCGCGGGACTAGCGATGGGGAATGAGCAGTTCTTC; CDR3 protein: CASSAGLAMGNEQFF
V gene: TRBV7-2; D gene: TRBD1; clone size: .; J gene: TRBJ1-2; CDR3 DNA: TGTGCCAGCAGCTTAGTGGACAGGGGCTATGGCTACACCTTC; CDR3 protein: CASSLVDRGYGYTF
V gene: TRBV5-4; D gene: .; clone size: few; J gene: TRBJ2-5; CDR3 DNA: TGTGCCAGCAGCTTGGGCGGGGAAGAGACCCAGTACTTC; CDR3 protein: CASSLGGEETQYF
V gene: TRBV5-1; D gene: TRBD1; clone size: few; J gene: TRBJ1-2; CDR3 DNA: TGCGCCAGCAGCCCGGGACAGGGGGCGGATGGCTACACCTTC; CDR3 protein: CASSPGQGADGYTF
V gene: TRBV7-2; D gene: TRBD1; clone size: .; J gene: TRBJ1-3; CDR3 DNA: TGTGCCAGCAGCAGAACAGGGGACAAAGGAAACACCATATATTTT; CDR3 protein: CASSRTGDKGNTIYF
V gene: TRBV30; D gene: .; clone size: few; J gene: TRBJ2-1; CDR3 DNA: TGTGCCTGGAGTGTCGGTATGAGCTCCTACAATGAGCAGTTCTTC; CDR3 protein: CAWSVGMSSYNEQFF
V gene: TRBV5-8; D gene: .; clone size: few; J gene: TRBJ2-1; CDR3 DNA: TGTGCCAGCAGCTTGGCCGGTCACAATGAGCAGTTCTTC; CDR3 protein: CASSLAGHNEQFF
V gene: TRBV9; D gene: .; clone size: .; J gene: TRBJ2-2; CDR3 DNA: TGTGCCAGCAGCGTACGGGGTCAGGTGAACACCGGGGAGCTGTTTTTT; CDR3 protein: CASSVRGQVNTGELFF
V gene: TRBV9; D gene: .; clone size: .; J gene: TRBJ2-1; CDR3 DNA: TGTGCCAGCAGCTTATCCTACAATGAGCAGTTCTTC; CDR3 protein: CASSLSYNEQFF
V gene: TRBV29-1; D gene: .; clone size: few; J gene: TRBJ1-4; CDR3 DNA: TGCAGCGTCGGGGGGGGAGGGAAAAAACTGTTTTTT; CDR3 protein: CSVGGGGKKLFF
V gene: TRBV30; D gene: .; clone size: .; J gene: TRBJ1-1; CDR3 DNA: TGTGCCTGGAGTGTACAGGGTATTGAAGCTTTCTTT; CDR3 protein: CAWSVQGIEAFF
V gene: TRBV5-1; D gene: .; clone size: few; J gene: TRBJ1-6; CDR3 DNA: TGCGCCAGCAGCTTGAACAGGGAAAGTTCACCCCTCCACTTT; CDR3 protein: CASSLNRESSPLHF
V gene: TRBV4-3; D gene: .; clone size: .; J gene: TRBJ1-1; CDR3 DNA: TGCGCCAGCAGCCAAGATTTCGGTTCAGGGTACCTAAACACTGAAGCTTTCTTT; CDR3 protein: CASSQDFGSGYLNTEAFF
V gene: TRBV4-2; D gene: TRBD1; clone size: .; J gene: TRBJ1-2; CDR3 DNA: TGTGCCAGCAGCCAAGATTCGGTAGGGGGCGTAGATGGCTACACCTTC; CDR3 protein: CASSQDSVGGVDGYTF
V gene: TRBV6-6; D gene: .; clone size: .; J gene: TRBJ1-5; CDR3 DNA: TGTGCCAGCACTCTTTACCTGACAGTAGGAAATCAGCCCCAGCATTTT; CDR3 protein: CASTLYLTVGNQPQHF
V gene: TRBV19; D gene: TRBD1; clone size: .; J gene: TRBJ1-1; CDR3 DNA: TGTGCCAGTACGGCTACAGGGGGAACCTTTTCTGAAGCTTTCTTT; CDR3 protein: CASTATGGTFSEAFF
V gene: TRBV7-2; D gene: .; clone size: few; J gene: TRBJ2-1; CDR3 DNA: TGTGCCAGCAGCTTAGAAGCGGCCAGCTCCTACAATGAGCAGTTCTTC; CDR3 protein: CASSLEAASSYNEQFF
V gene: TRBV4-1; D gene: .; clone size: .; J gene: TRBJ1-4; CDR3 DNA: TGCGCCAGCAGCCTACCCCTAGCAACTAATGAAAAACTGTTTTTT; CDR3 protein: CASSLPLATNEKLFF
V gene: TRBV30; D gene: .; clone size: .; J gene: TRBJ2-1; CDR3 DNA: TGTGCCTGGGGCCGGGTCTACAATGAGCAGTTCTTC; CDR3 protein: CAWGRVYNEQFF
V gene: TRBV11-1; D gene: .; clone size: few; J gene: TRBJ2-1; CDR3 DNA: TGTGCCAGCAGCTCGGGACTTAATGAGCAGTTCTTC; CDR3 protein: CASSSGLNEQFF
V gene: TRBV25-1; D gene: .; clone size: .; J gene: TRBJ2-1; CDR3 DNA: TGTGCCAGCAGTTCCGACAGGCCTAGCTCCTACAATGAGCAGTTCTTC; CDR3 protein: CASSSDRPSSYNEQFF
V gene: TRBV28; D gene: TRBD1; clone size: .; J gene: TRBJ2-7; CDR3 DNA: TGTGCCAGCAGCGGGACAGGGAACTACGAGCAGTACTTC; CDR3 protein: CASSGTGNYEQYF
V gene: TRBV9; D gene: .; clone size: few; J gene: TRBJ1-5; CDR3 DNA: TGTGCCAGCAGCGTAGATGGTAGTAACCAGCCCCAGCATTTT; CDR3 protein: CASSVDGSNQPQHF
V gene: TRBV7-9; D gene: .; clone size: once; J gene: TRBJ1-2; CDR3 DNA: TGTGCCAGCAGCTTAGCGCACCTCATACAGCAGAATGGCTACACCTTC; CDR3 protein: CASSLAHLIQQNGYTF
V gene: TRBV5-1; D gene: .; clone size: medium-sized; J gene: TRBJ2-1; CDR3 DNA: TGCGCCAGCAGCCCGGTCGGGGGATACAATGAGCAGTTCTTC; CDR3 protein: CASSPVGGYNEQFF